One T cell receptor (beta chain) is described in this entry. In this sample, this clonotype turned up many times. Its binding antigen is unknown. One base away there is no much larger clone; base qualities are not given. The CDR3 runs 13 amino acids, cysteine and phenylalanine included. Only CDR3 DNA remains: 39 bases, in frame from the first base. CDR1 SGHRS and CDR2 YFSETQ were looked up in the germline V gene. V loses 3 bases of germline sequence and J loses 3 bases, and the interval between the two ends is 9 bases. The library came from multiplex PCR. Sequencing instrument: Illumina HiSeq 4000. To build TCR beta libraries, CDR3 regions were amplified by Arm-PCR using iRepertoire HTBI primers. Before sequencing, the PCR products underwent gel purification. In the original analysis: A total of some 65 TRBV and approximately 13 TRBJ segments were identified across samples and were used for gene usage analysis of CDR3 amino acid clonotypes. COPE and FqMerger were used to merge filtered high-quality paired reads into contigs. Contigs were aligned with BLAST to IMGT TRBV, TRBD and TRBJ reference genes, and CDR3 was defined per IMGT. Any clonotype with a frequency above 0.1% was classified as a highly expanded clone. Repertoire diversity was measured by Shannon entropy, and V-J evenness by the Gini coefficient. Public clonotypes were defined as clonotypes shared by more than one individual. The public reads were run again by TCRdb, first through fastp at Q25 and then through MiXCR, and only productive beta chains were kept. Each CDR3 protein appears once, grouped with its most common genes and DNA. The V and J calls shown here were made by TCRdb, not taken from the authors' results. The sample records roughly 500,000 distinct CDR3 sequences, roughly 15% of which are singletons. The leading ten clones occupy approximately 19% of the sample.

This specimen's time point label, interpreted: newly diagnosed GD, antithyroid drugs for less than 3 months. For both TCR sequencing and RNA sequencing, RNA was extracted from PBMCs using TRIzol. The diagnosis of Graves' disease was made according to American Thyroid Association guidelines. Patients were recruited from an endocrinology department in Xi'an, China. Each patient gave about 10 milliliters of peripheral blood, collected in an EDTA anticoagulant tube. Ficoll Paque Plus density gradient separation was used to isolate PBMCs, and no further T cell sorting was done. An Agilent 2100 Bioanalyzer and agarose gel were used to check RNA quality, while a NanoDrop 2000 measured RNA concentration. The sample belongs to a study of regulatory T cells in long-lasting Graves disease (dated by TCRdb to the early 2020s). A note on the overall study: Antithyroid drugs had been taken for less than 3 months by newly diagnosed Graves' disease patients. Peripheral blood TCR sequencing and RNA sequencing compared persistent Graves' disease patients with newly diagnosed Graves' disease patients. The study took place in China and was registered as a clinical trial. A total of approximately 35 samples underwent TCR sequencing: approximately 13 from persistent and some 20 from newly diagnosed Graves' disease patients. The investigation overall reported the following: Compared with newly diagnosed patients, patients with persistent Graves' disease had lower TCR Shannon entropy and fewer highly expanded clones, which suggests clonal expansion. Sequencing and analysis were restricted to the TCR beta chain. More public clonotypes were shared among persistent patients (roughly 2,700) than among newly diagnosed patients (roughly 960). The authors acknowledged the small sample size as a limitation that may reduce accuracy. Peripheral blood alone was examined, since thyroid tissue, which constituted the primary lesion, could not be accessed. TRBV28, TRBJ1-2 and TRBJ2-5 were preferentially used in persistent disease, while TRBV20-1 and TRBJ2-1 were favored in newly diagnosed disease.

A further study also used this sample, focusing on T cells in Graves' hyperthyroidism and ophthalmopathy. According to the second study: Graves' hyperthyroidism was defined as stable when no progression to ophthalmopathy occurred over 18 months of follow-up. Hyperthyroidism patients were newly diagnosed, with disease duration under 2 months, and aged 18 to 65 years. The study excluded patients with uncontrolled infections, other autoimmune diseases, pregnancy or lactation. Diagnoses relied on clinical symptoms, serum thyroxine and TRAb, thyroid ultrasound and orbital computed tomography. A first-round RT-PCR of the TCR CDR3 used the HTBI primer set with the Qiagen OneStep RT-PCR kit. Most expanded thyroid clonotypes (frequency above 0.001) were also detected in blood, a finding suggesting that blood repertoires may reflect thyroid immune responses. A model built on a 13 V-J signature distinguished ophthalmopathy from stable hyperthyroidism, reaching approximately 89% sensitivity and 81.08% specificity in cross-validation and 80%/75% in testing. In validation, the model predicted progression to ophthalmopathy a median of around six months before onset, with approximately 68% sensitivity and 72.22% specificity. To identify distinguishing TCR V-J signatures, a discovery cohort of around 98 patients was used, comprising 40 to 45 with Graves' ophthalmopathy and roughly 60 with stable Graves' hyperthyroidism. Prospective prediction of ophthalmopathy was tested in an independent validation cohort of some 19 hyperthyroidism patients and 15 to 17 patients who later progressed to ophthalmopathy. For training and testing, the approximately 92 patients in the discovery cohort were randomly divided in a 7:3 ratio. In roughly six Graves' hyperthyroidism patients, the study also compared T-cell repertoires from thyroid tissue with T-cell repertoires from blood. After sampling, hyperthyroidism patients received methimazole starting at 30 mg daily, and ophthalmopathy patients received high-dose intravenous methylprednisolone. A second multiplex PCR round built the libraries, followed by size selection and purification. The libraries were sequenced on an Illumina HiSeq2000 using paired-end 100 bp reads. Raw data were processed with SOAPnuke, discarding reads with adapters, uncalled bases, mean Phred below 15, or no exact constant-primer or identifier match. COPE v1.2.5 was used to merge the high-quality paired reads, and each unique nucleotide sequence was defined as a clonotype. MiTCR v1.1 was used to align the clonotypes against IMGT TRBV, TRBD and TRBJ reference segments. The analysis included only V-J combinations with a frequency above 0.0001, which together covered 99.2% of the repertoires. A TCS score was defined as the ratio of F50 (clonal expansion) to E x V (chaos), with BLOSUM62-based TCRdist applied between CDR3 peptides within each V-J. Welch's t-statistics and random forest reduced roughly 500 V-J features to 10 to 15, which were used in a naive Bayes classifier (R e1071). Sample size was not statistically predetermined, and blinding of investigators to group allocation was not performed. According to the paper, TCR Vbeta CDR3 sequencing was carried out on about 140 peripheral blood samples, which came from fewer than 50 ophthalmopathy, 75 to 80 hyperthyroidism and some 17 progressor patients.

The clonotype was recovered from a woman aged 50 to 60 with Graves disease. Donor details come from another sample of the same person, matched by shared clones. The source was peripheral blood mononuclear cells (PBMCs), collected at new diagnosis, from a patient treated with antithyroid drugs. The chain joins TRBV5-1 to TRBJ2-5, with the D gene tentatively TRBD1 or TRBD2, based on 5 matching bases in each. CDR3 loop: CASSSGPEETQYF. The DNA sequence is TGCGCCAGCAGCTCGGGACCTGAAGAGACCCAGTACTTC.